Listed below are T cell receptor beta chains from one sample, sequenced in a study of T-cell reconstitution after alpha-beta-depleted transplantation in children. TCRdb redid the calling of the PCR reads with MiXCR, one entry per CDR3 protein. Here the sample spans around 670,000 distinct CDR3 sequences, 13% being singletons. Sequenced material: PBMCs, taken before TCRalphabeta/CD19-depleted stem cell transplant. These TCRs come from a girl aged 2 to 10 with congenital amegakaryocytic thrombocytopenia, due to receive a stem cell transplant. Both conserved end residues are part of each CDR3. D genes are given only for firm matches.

CDR3aa: CASSSPGGSNTEAFF
len: 15
d_gene: NA
v_gene: TRBV12-3/TRBV12-4

CDR3aa: CASSPPRLNYEQYF
len: 14
d_gene: NA
v_gene: TRBV9

CDR3aa: CSGTEQETQYF
len: 11
d_gene: NA
v_gene: TRBV29-1

CDR3aa: CATSRALGVSPLHF
len: 14
d_gene: NA
v_gene: TRBV15

CDR3aa: CASSPLGGTGPGSTEAFF
len: 18
d_gene: NA
v_gene: TRBV18

CDR3aa: CSVQTGPNQPQHF
len: 13
d_gene: TRBD1
v_gene: TRBV29-1

CDR3aa: CASSFRSRALAGVSDTQYF
len: 19
d_gene: TRBD2
v_gene: TRBV11-2

CDR3aa: CASSFFSTGDYEQYF
len: 15
d_gene: NA
v_gene: TRBV27

CDR3aa: CASRAGGTGGTYEQYF
len: 16
d_gene: TRBD1
v_gene: TRBV5-6

CDR3aa: CSASVGFPYEQYF
len: 13
d_gene: NA
v_gene: TRBV20-1

CDR3aa: CASSARSQGAGELFF
len: 15
d_gene: NA
v_gene: TRBV21-1

CDR3aa: CASSNDPTNSNQPQHF
len: 16
d_gene: NA
v_gene: TRBV12-3/TRBV12-4

CDR3aa: CASSPRLAGLQETQYF
len: 16
d_gene: TRBD2
v_gene: TRBV6-1

CDR3aa: CASSLATGGASPTGELFF
len: 18
d_gene: TRBD1
v_gene: TRBV5-1

CDR3aa: CASSRTNSPLHF
len: 12
d_gene: NA
v_gene: TRBV5-5

CDR3aa: CASSFGGTSGFYEQFF
len: 16
d_gene: TRBD2
v_gene: TRBV5-1

CDR3aa: CASSYQLASFTYNEQFF
len: 17
d_gene: TRBD2
v_gene: TRBV12-3/TRBV12-4

CDR3aa: CASRLTGGYTF
len: 11
d_gene: TRBD1
v_gene: TRBV12-3/TRBV12-4

CDR3aa: CSVVRLDEQFF
len: 11
d_gene: NA
v_gene: TRBV29-1

CDR3aa: CAMGGGPFRYNEQFF
len: 15
d_gene: NA
v_gene: TRBV28